This TCR beta chain appears in the sequencing data of a study of blood T cell repertoires in COVID-19. TCRdb's table, derived via immunoSEQ multiplex PCR, lists solely in-frame clones and lacks some. The sample carries approximately 380,000 clones, roughly 91% recorded once. This CDR3 comprises 14 residues. The germline V gene has CDR1 MGHDK and CDR2 SYGVNS. With 4 bases clipped from V and 7 bases from J, the junction kept 7 bases outside the gene matches. The sample comprised PBMCs or T cells enriched from blood (not recorded which). This rearrangement joins TRBV25-1 to TRBJ2-1; 7 bases align to TRBD2. This clonotype originated in a woman aged 18-29 years who had recovered from COVID-19. CDR3 DNA sequence: TGTGCCAGCAGTGGGGGGGGTGGGATGAATGAGCAGTTCTTC. This translates into CASSGGGGMNEQFF.